The subject of this entry is one T cell receptor (beta chain). Researchers ran the assay at a deep level. The assay was immunoSEQ multiplex PCR, and TCRdb's table has in-frame clones only and misses some. This table holds about 1 million clones, roughly 74% found once. This CDR3 region has 11 residues. Germline V gene data show CDR1 as DFQATT and CDR2 as SNEGSKA (reference sequence). Trimming left V 5 bases short and J 4 bases short, with 8 bases between. These data originate in a study of shared clonotypes between healthy human individuals. Looking at the study overall: Aged 18 to 49, the donors were a couple of women and a few men.

The sequence was obtained from a man between 18 and 35 years old in good health. Some clones in this sample may be carry-over from other donors' samples. Sequencing was performed on memory CD4+ T cells from PBMCs. Subset in this sample: CD45RA-negative fraction. The chain is built from TRBV20-1 and TRBJ1-1; no firm D call. The CDR3 sequence: CSAPIGTEAFF. CDR3 sequence (DNA): TGCAGTGCTCCGATTGGCACTGAAGCTTTCTTT.